These T cell receptor beta chains were read from a single sample in a study of a mutant IDH1 vaccine in newly diagnosed glioma. Their recognized antigens are unknown. This table comes from immunoSEQ multiplex PCR, and its TCRdb copy is limited to in-frame clones, with some not included. The table has more than 40,000 clones, more than 75% seen once. The input for sequencing was PBMCs, taken from a glioma patient whose treatment included an IDH1 peptide vaccine. These receptors were obtained from a middle-aged woman with glioma. Both conserved end residues are part of each CDR3. A D gene is named only where the DNA matches it firmly. Clone size is shown for a subset of rows, as once, few, many or a class of expanded clone.

>-|-|TRBV7-9|TRBJ2-6
CASAVSGANVLTF
TGTGCCAGCGCGGTCTCTGGGGCCAACGTCCTGACTTTC
>TRBD1|-|TRBV4-1|TRBJ1-4
CASSRETGAGGNEKLFF
TGCGCCAGCAGCCGAGAGACAGGGGCGGGTGGTAATGAAAAACTGTTTTTT
>-|-|TRBV2|TRBJ1-2
CASSSQTRGRYGYTF
TGTGCCAGCAGTTCGCAAACACGGGGCCGGTATGGCTACACCTTC
>TRBD2|-|TRBV6-1|TRBJ2-7
CASSEPLAGGAYEQYF
TGTGCCAGCAGTGAACCCCTAGCGGGAGGGGCCTACGAGCAGTACTTC
>TRBD2|-|TRBV4-2|TRBJ2-5
CASSPRTSGGVSETQYF
TGTGCCAGCAGCCCCCGGACTAGCGGGGGGGTATCGGAGACCCAGTACTTC
>TRBD2|-|TRBV6-5|TRBJ2-5
CASSYSGGDETQYF
TGTGCCAGCAGTTACTCTGGGGGGGATGAGACCCAGTACTTC
>TRBD2|-|TRBV4-1|TRBJ2-1
CASSRYSGRARDEQFF
TGCGCCAGCAGCCGCTATAGCGGGAGGGCCAGGGATGAGCAGTTCTTC
>-|-|TRBV19|TRBJ1-1
CASSIDRPANTEAFF
TGTGCCAGTAGTATCGACAGGCCGGCTAACACTGAAGCTTTCTTT
>TRBD1|-|TRBV27|TRBJ1-2
CASRGIGPQGGETANYGYTF
TGTGCCAGCAGAGGAATTGGTCCCCAGGGGGGCGAGACCGCTAACTATGGCTACACCTTC
>-|-|TRBV28|TRBJ1-5
CASSLSGRTNQPQHF
TGTGCCAGCAGTTTATCGGGACGGACGAATCAGCCCCAGCATTTT
>-|-|TRBV25-1|TRBJ1-2
CASSKGSSANYGYTF
TGTGCCAGCAGCAAGGGGTCTTCGGCTAACTATGGCTACACCTTC
>TRBD1|-|TRBV19|TRBJ2-7
CASRRDRGETYEQYF
TGTGCCAGTAGGCGGGACAGGGGGGAGACCTACGAGCAGTACTTC
>-|-|TRBV18|TRBJ2-5
CASAPSEETQYF
TGTGCCAGCGCCCCTAGCGAAGAGACCCAGTACTTC
>-|-|TRBV6-9|TRBJ2-1
CASSYSRGTEHNEQFF
TGTGCCAGCAGTTATTCAAGAGGGACTGAGCACAATGAGCAGTTCTTC
>-|once|TRBV6-6|TRBJ1-2
CASRRGRETNYGYTF
TGTGCCAGCAGACGAGGACGGGAAACTAACTATGGCTACACCTTC
>TRBD1|-|TRBV5-6|TRBJ2-2
CASSRWTGVNTGELFF
TGTGCCAGCAGCCGCTGGACAGGGGTGAACACCGGGGAGCTGTTTTTT
>-|-|TRBV21-1|TRBJ2-1
CAIQRRKAGYNEQFF
TGTGCCATCCAAAGAAGGAAGGCTGGTTACAATGAGCAGTTCTTC
>-|-|TRBV2|TRBJ2-7
CASSVGQAYEQYF
TGTGCCAGCAGCGTGGGACAAGCCTACGAGCAGTACTTC
>-|-|TRBV2|TRBJ1-4
CASGRGRATNEKLFF
TGTGCCAGCGGCAGGGGAAGGGCAACTAATGAAAAACTGTTTTTT
>-|once|TRBV30|TRBJ2-1
CAWSNKTTKRREQFF
TGTGCCTGGAGTAATAAGACTACCAAAAGGAGGGAGCAGTTCTTC
>-|-|TRBV2|TRBJ2-7
CASSVGSSTYEQYF
TGTGCCAGCAGCGTTGGGTCCAGCACCTACGAGCAGTACTTC
>-|-|TRBV4-2|TRBJ1-1
CASSQDGAQDTEAFF
TGTGCCAGCAGCCAAGATGGGGCGCAAGACACTGAAGCTTTCTTT
>TRBD1|-|TRBV6-5|TRBJ2-7
CASRGQGPSYEQYF
TGTGCCAGCAGGGGACAGGGTCCCTCCTACGAGCAGTACTTC
>-|-|TRBV14|TRBJ2-7
CASSPTGYEQYF
TGTGCCAGCAGCCCGACGGGGTACGAGCAGTACTTC
>TRBD1|-|TRBV6-1|TRBJ1-1
CASSVTGTGNTEAFF
TGTGCCAGCAGTGTGACCGGGACAGGGAACACTGAAGCTTTCTTT
>TRBD2|-|TRBV15|TRBJ2-7
CATSRDLLAVSYEQYF
TGTGCCACCAGCAGAGATTTACTAGCGGTATCCTACGAGCAGTACTTC
>TRBD1|-|TRBV5-5|TRBJ1-4
CASSLAGTGGEKLFF
TGTGCCAGCAGCTTGGCCGGGACAGGGGGTGAAAAACTGTTTTTT
>-|-|TRBV10-3|TRBJ1-5
CAISESSGTSNQPQHF
TGTGCCATCAGTGAGTCGAGTGGCACTAGCAATCAGCCCCAGCATTTT
>TRBD1|-|TRBV5-1|TRBJ1-2
CASRTGNYGYTF
TGCGCCAGCAGGACAGGGAACTATGGCTACACCTTC
>-|-|TRBV7-9|TRBJ2-2
CASSQMWNTGELFF
TGTGCCAGCAGCCAAATGTGGAACACCGGGGAGCTGTTTTTT
>-|-|TRBV6-5|TRBJ2-7
CASSYSLRMDEQYF
TGTGCCAGCAGTTACTCGTTACGGATGGACGAGCAGTACTTC
>TRBD2|-|TRBV19|TRBJ2-2
CASTRGSGSLTGELFF
TGTGCCAGTACCCGGGGTAGCGGGAGTCTCACCGGGGAGCTGTTTTTT
>TRBD1|-|TRBV11-2|TRBJ1-4
CASSPDRGARKLFF
TGTGCCAGCAGCCCCGACAGGGGGGCGCGAAAACTGTTTTTT
>-|-|TRBV6-5|TRBJ1-2
CASSYSRVGYGYTF
TGTGCCAGCAGTTACTCTCGGGTTGGCTATGGCTACACCTTC
>-|-|TRBV10-2|TRBJ2-3
CASSDFFFGASTDTQYF
TGCGCCAGCAGTGATTTCTTTTTCGGGGCTAGCACAGATACGCAGTATTTT
>-|-|TRBV6-5|TRBJ2-5
CASSYIPGPQETQYF
TGTGCCAGCAGTTACATTCCGGGCCCCCAAGAGACCCAGTACTTC
>-|-|TRBV4-1|TRBJ2-5
CASSQRPGTTREETQYF
TGCGCCAGCAGCCAACGTCCCGGGACCACAAGGGAGGAGACCCAGTACTTC
>TRBD2|-|TRBV6-5|TRBJ2-1
CASSYSSGGFNEQFF
TGTGCCAGCAGTTACTCTAGCGGGGGGTTTAATGAGCAGTTCTTC
>TRBD1|-|TRBV30|TRBJ1-5
CAWSSTGEDQPQHF
TGTGCCTGGAGTTCAACAGGGGAAGATCAGCCCCAGCATTTT
>-|-|TRBV6-5|TRBJ2-2
CASSRQGPTGELFF
TGTGCCAGCTCCCGCCAGGGGCCCACCGGGGAGCTGTTTTTT
>-|-|TRBV7-6|TRBJ2-2
CASRSGIPGELFF
TGTGCCAGCAGGTCAGGAATACCCGGGGAGCTGTTTTTT
>-|-|TRBV4-2|TRBJ2-7
CASSQDKLASEQYF
TGTGCCAGCAGCCAAGATAAGCTAGCGAGTGAGCAGTACTTC
>-|once|TRBV5-8|TRBJ2-6
CASSTAWEGFSGANVLTF
TGTGCCAGCAGCACAGCTTGGGAAGGGTTTTCCGGGGCCAACGTCCTGACTTTC
>-|-|TRBV6-1|TRBJ2-7
CASRGGLAVSYEQYF
TGTGCCAGCAGGGGGGGGCTAGCGGTGTCCTACGAGCAGTACTTC